The source of this T cell receptor (beta chain) is a study of cytomegalovirus exposure and HLA in healthy donors. Use of 60 Vbeta and 13 Jbeta primers characterized the PCR. This table comes from immunoSEQ multiplex PCR, and its TCRdb copy is limited to in-frame clones, with some not included. The sample holds roughly 160,000 clones, roughly 85% seen once. The germline V gene encodes CDR1 GTSNPN and CDR2 SVGIG (reference sequence). Losses at the gene ends were 1 base for V and 0 bases for J; bases not matched to a gene: 12. This CDR3 has 19 amino acids. In its sample, this clone was seen a few times. Its target is unknown. Findings and limits, study-wide: In the analysis, some V segments, TRBV6-2 and TRBV6-3 included, were excluded as indistinguishable.

The specimen sequenced was PBMCs. This TCR came from a boy between 2 and 10 years old in good health and CMV-seronegative. The chain recombines TRBV30 with TRBJ1-6; 7 positions agree with TRBD1. The CDR3 region has the DNA TGTGCCTGGAGTGCGGGACAGCGAAAAATCAGCTCCTATAATTCACCCCTCCACTTT. It is translated as CAWSAGQRKISSYNSPLHF.